This TCR beta chain came from a study of PD-1 blockade in classical Hodgkin lymphoma. The ends were cut back, 6 bases at V and 1 base at J, with 9 bases in the middle. The CDR3 extends over 14 amino acids. Per the germline V gene, CDR1 is MNHNY and CDR2 is SVGAGI (reference sequence). With regard to this clone: Its antigen is unknown.

Study results and caveats: By C4D1, diversity of CD4+ TCRs had risen significantly, whereas that of CD8+ TCRs had not. The study reported lower baseline TCR diversity in newly diagnosed patients than in healthy donors.

Brentuximab vedotin exposure varied among the patients, all of whom had relapsed after autologous stem cell transplantation. Using immunoSEQ multiplex PCR, the repertoire was profiled, and TCRdb retains in-frame clones only, with some absent. This table has about 11,000 clones, 75% to 80% appearing once. This specimen consisted of peripheral blood mononuclear cells (PBMCs), obtained at baseline. This clonotype was sampled from a human donor with classical Hodgkin lymphoma. The J gene is TRBJ2-2, the V gene TRBV6-6; weak D call: TRBD1 (6 bases). This CDR3 is CASSQTGNTGELFF. For the CDR3, the DNA is TGTGCCAGCAGCCAGACAGGGAACACCGGGGAGCTGTTTTTT.